This section outlines one T cell receptor beta chain sequence together with its context. CDR1 is SGDLS, CDR2 YYNGEE, per germline. Trimming removed 0 bases from V and 3 bases from J, with 10 bases in between. The CDR3 consists of 14 residues. Enrolment of Seattle patients took place during active infection, and they were followed longitudinally. Original data processing: From reference gene primer amplification, estimates of nucleated cell counts were derived. TCRdb's table, derived via immunoSEQ multiplex PCR, lists solely in-frame clones and lacks some. D and trimming were read from the DNA, whereas the V and J calls and clone size are those reported in that table. In the table there are under 250,000 clones, approximately 91% of which are singletons. The data were taken from a study of blood T cell repertoires in COVID-19. Study background: Collection of acute and convalescent COVID-19 samples took place in the United States, Italy and Spain. Nucleic acid was either cDNA or gDNA, and it came from T cells, B-cell-depleted T cells, or PBMCs.

The TCR sequence derives from a man in his fifties with COVID-19, enrolled during active disease. The sample comprised peripheral blood. The chain links TRBV9 to TRBJ2-7; D remains ambiguous. In DNA form, the CDR3 reads TGTGCCAGCAGCGTAGCTTTTGGCAGCTACGAGCAGTACTTC. Translation gives CASSVAFGSYEQYF.